Listed here are 29 T cell receptor beta chains from one sample, sequenced in a study of radiation and T cells in renal cell carcinoma. Specified time point: blood 4 weeks post-SBRT, at nephrectomy. The treatment here: 15 Gy SBRT to primary tumor, nephrectomy 4 weeks later. TCRdb keeps only in-frame clones here, not all; method: immunoSEQ multiplex PCR. The sample carries some 46,000 clones, over 80% recorded once. The material was blood, obtained from a patient whose treatment included radiotherapy and nephrectomy. Receptors originate from a woman in her 70s with renal cell carcinoma.

A few counts support this clone. The chain is built from TRBV30 and TRBJ1-1; the D is unclear. Germline V gene sequence: CDR1 GTSNPN, CDR2 SVGIG (reference sequence). This CDR3 comprises 13 residues. V was shortened by 0 bases and J by 2 bases, with 7 bases between the two germline ends. The CDR3 region has the DNA TGTGCCTGGAGTGTACGGGGTAACACTGAAGCTTTCTTT. Translating it yields CAWSVRGNTEAFF.

V is TRBV14 and J is TRBJ2-1; 8 bases fit TRBD1. There are 16 residues in the CDR3. V shed 0 bases and J 7 bases; nucleotides not matched to a gene: 8. The germline CDR1 and CDR2 sequences are SGHDN and FVKESK. The CDR3 DNA sequence: TGTGCCAGCAGCCAAGACGTAGGACAGGGTAGGAATGAGCAGTTCTTC. Amino acid sequence: CASSQDVGQGRNEQFF.

The chain recombines TRBV18 with TRBJ2-2; D unresolved. CDR1 and CDR2 (germline): KGHSH, LQKENI. Trimming cost V 8 bases and J 3 bases, with 4 bases left between them. The length of the CDR3 is 11 residues. The CDR3 sequence is CASRDTGELFF. CDR3 coding DNA: TGTGCCAGCCGCGACACCGGGGAGCTGTTTTTT.

The chain links TRBV2 to TRBJ1-2, with 8 bases lining up with TRBD1. V gave up 6 bases and J gave up 3 bases; unmatched junction bases: 6. CDR1 and CDR2 (germline): SNHLY, FYNNEI. This CDR3 comprises 14 residues. As DNA, the CDR3 is TGTGCCAGCAGCAGGGACAGGCTCTACTATGGCTACACCTTC. It specifies CASSRDRLYYGYTF.

V is TRBV27 and J is TRBJ2-3; D uncertain. The V gene's germline CDR1 is MNHEY and CDR2 SMNVEV (reference sequence). This CDR3 spans 14 amino acids. Trimming took 4 bases from V and 3 from J, leaving 11 bases between them. The CDR3 region is CASSSASWTDTQYF. In DNA form, the CDR3 reads TGTGCCAGCAGTTCCGCCTCGTGGACAGATACGCAGTATTTT.

The V gene is TRBV9, the J gene TRBJ2-5; 13 nucleotides align to TRBD2. The CDR3 has 18 residues. V was clipped by 3 bases and J by 2 bases; unmatched bases: 10. The germline V gene encodes CDR1 SGDLS and CDR2 YYNGEE. In DNA, the CDR3 is TGTGCCAGCAGCGCATATGGACTAGCGGGGGCCGATCAAGAGACCCAGTACTTC. Translated, it gives CASSAYGLAGADQETQYF.

Comment on this clone: A junction boundary mismatches the germline segment, possibly from a read error. The V call is TRBV2, the J call TRBJ1-1, with D tentatively TRBD1 (5 bases). Per the germline V gene, CDR1 is SNHLY and CDR2 is FYNNEI. This CDR3 comprises 15 residues. CDR3 DNA: TGTGCCAGCAGCGAAGCGGAGGGGCGAGTCACTGAAGCTTTCTTT. Translation: CASSEAEGRVTEAFF. Complete variable domain (other parts from reference TRBV2 and TRBJ1-1): EPEVTQTPSHQVTQMGQEVILRCVPISNHLYFYWYRQILGQKVEFLVSFYNNEISEKSEIFDDQFSVERPDGSNFTLKIRSTKLEDSAMYFCASSEAEGRVTEAFFGQGTRLTVV.

The rearrangement links TRBV2 to TRBJ1-2; D is ambiguous. The CDR3 runs 13 residues. The V end lost 7 bases, the J end lost 6 bases, and 15 bases lay between the germline ends. Per the germline V gene, CDR1 is SNHLY and CDR2 is FYNNEI. In DNA form, the CDR3 reads TGTGCCAGCACCCCTCCGGCCTGGCATGGCTACACCTTC. This gives the protein CASTPPAWHGYTF.

CDR3 sequence: CASSQGRREGAGELFF. CDR3 bases: TGTGCCAGCAGCCAAGGCCGGCGGGAGGGCGCCGGGGAGCTGTTTTTT. The chain joins TRBV4-2 to TRBJ2-2, with 9 bases fitting TRBD2. The CDR3 totals 16 residues. The V gene's germline CDR1 is LGHNA and CDR2 YNFKEQ. V trimming: 1 base; J trimming: 6 bases; junction bases outside the gene matches: 6.

The chain has TRBV5-4 and TRBJ2-7, with TRBD2 matching over 10 bases. This CDR3 has 15 residues. Losses at the gene ends were 4 bases for V and 6 bases for J; bases not matched to a gene: 10. Germline-derived CDR1 and CDR2 are SGHNT and YYREEE (reference sequence). The CDR3 bases are TGTGCCAGCAGCCCTATAGCGGGGGGTAAGCGCGAGCAGTACTTC. It codes for CASSPIAGGKREQYF.

This clone turned up a few times. The chain carries TRBV5-1 and TRBJ1-4, with D uncertain. Germline V gene data show CDR1 as SGHRS and CDR2 as YFSETQ. The V gene lost 0 bases and the J gene lost 4 bases, with 7 bases spanning the gap. The CDR3 extends over 14 amino acids. The CDR3 bases are TGCGCCAGCAGCTTGGGTGGCGGTAATGAAAAACTGTTTTTT. Protein: CASSLGGGNEKLFF.

This clone was detected once. This chain connects TRBV6-6 to TRBJ1-1; D is perhaps TRBD1 (6 bases). CDR1 and CDR2 (germline): MNHNY, SVGAGI (reference sequence). The V gene lost 6 bases and the J gene lost 7 bases, with 15 bases spanning the gap. The length of the CDR3 is 13 residues. CDR3 in amino acids: CASSTGTPNEAFF. Written as DNA, the CDR3 is TGTGCCAGCAGCACCGGGACACCGAATGAAGCTTTCTTT.

The V gene is TRBV18, the J gene TRBJ1-2; the D gene is possibly TRBD1 (6 bases). The germline V gene encodes CDR1 KGHSH and CDR2 LQKENI. V gave up 6 bases and J gave up 3 bases, with 14 bases separating them. This CDR3 has 14 amino acids. Written as DNA, the CDR3 is TGTGCCAGCTCCCCCGGGGGGGCCCACTATGGCTACACCTTC. Its translation: CASSPGGAHYGYTF.

J is TRBJ2-5 and V is TRBV7-9; D gene unclear. CDR3 length equals 14 residues. V lost 4 bases and J lost 7, with 16 bases in between. Per the germline V gene, CDR1 is SEHNR and CDR2 is FQNEAQ (reference sequence). CDR3 residues: CASSSLELARTQYF. In DNA, the CDR3 is TGTGCCAGCAGCTCCCTGGAGTTGGCTAGGACCCAGTACTTC.

The chain links TRBV5-4 to TRBJ1-2; perhaps TRBD1 as D (6 bases). V was pared by 5 bases and J by 2 bases, with 16 bases between. This CDR3 is 15 amino acids long. The germline CDR1 and CDR2 sequences are SGHNT and YYREEE (reference sequence). CDR3 loop: CASSPPPGQNYGYTF. Written as DNA, the CDR3 is TGTGCCAGCAGTCCCCCGCCCGGACAGAACTATGGCTACACCTTC.

The rearrangement uses TRBV29-1 and TRBJ1-5; D remains ambiguous. The CDR3 loop spans 15 amino acids. The V and J ends lost 3 bases and 0 bases respectively, with 12 bases between them. Germline CDR1 is SQVTM and CDR2 is ANQGSEA. The DNA of the CDR3 is TGCAGCGTTGATATTCTCGGGTATAGCAATCAGCCCCAGCATTTT. Translated: CSVDILGYSNQPQHF.

The chain joins TRBV2 to TRBJ1-2; possibly TRBD1 for D (5 bases). The CDR3 sequence is 17 residues long. The V gene's germline CDR1 is SNHLY and CDR2 FYNNEI. V lost 5 bases and J lost 3, with 22 bases in between. The CDR3 DNA is TGTGCCAGCAGTAGCAGGGTTTCGCTAGGAGAGGACTATGGCTACACCTTC. This encodes CASSSRVSLGEDYGYTF.

V gene TRBV4-2 combines with J gene TRBJ2-1; a possible D gene is TRBD2 (6 bases). The CDR3 has 16 amino acids. Germline V gene data show CDR1 as LGHNA and CDR2 as YNFKEQ. Trimming removed 1 base from V and 3 bases from J, with 13 bases in between. The CDR3 loop reads CASSQAGSEDYNEQFF. The CDR3 DNA reads as TGTGCCAGCAGCCAAGCCGGGAGCGAAGACTACAATGAGCAGTTCTTC.

This chain joins TRBV7-8 and TRBJ2-2; tentatively, D is TRBD1 or TRBD2 (5 bases each). The CDR3 is 13 amino acids. The V gene's germline CDR1 is SGHVS and CDR2 FQNEAQ. V lost 5 bases, J lost 4 bases, and 8 bases lay in between. CDR3 nucleotides: TGTGCCAGCAGCGAGGGGCCCACCGGGGAGCTGTTTTTT. It is translated as CASSEGPTGELFF. Using reference TRBV7-8 and TRBJ2-2 for the parts outside the CDR3, the full variable domain is GAGVSQSPRYKVAKRGQDVALRCDPISGHVSLFWYQQALGQGPEFLTYFQNEAQLDKSGLPSDRFFAERPEGSVSTLKIQRTQQEDSAVYLCASSEGPTGELFFGEGSRLTVL.

This clone was observed a few times. The chain recombines TRBV7-9 with TRBJ2-7; unclear D gene. With 3 bases removed from V and 1 base from J, the gap between germline ends came to 19 bases. Germline CDR1 is SEHNR and CDR2 is FQNEAQ (reference sequence). This CDR3 contains 17 residues. CDR3 sequence (DNA): TGTGCCAGCAGCTTCTCCTCCTTTGAGGACCGATCCTACGAGCAGTACTTC. Residues: CASSFSSFEDRSYEQYF.

The gene calls are TRBV25-1 and TRBJ1-1; a weak D match, TRBD1 (6 bases). Germline V lookup: CDR1 MGHDK, CDR2 SYGVNS. CDR3 length equals 16 residues. Trimming removed 2 bases at V and 1 base at J, with 14 bases between. CDR3 coding DNA: TGTGCCAGCAGTGAAAGGGGGGGCTTTAAGAACACTGAAGCTTTCTTT. It translates to CASSERGGFKNTEAFF.

This chain joins TRBV19 and TRBJ2-7; 9 nucleotides align to TRBD1. The germline V gene has CDR1 LNHDA and CDR2 SQIVND (reference sequence). The CDR3 contains 15 residues. Trimming at V came to 1 base and at J to 1 base, leaving 2 bases not matched to a gene. CDR3 loop: CASSIAGTGSYEQYF. In nucleotides, the CDR3 is TGTGCCAGTAGTATAGCCGGGACAGGGTCCTACGAGCAGTACTTC.

The chain employs TRBV19 and TRBJ2-3, with 7 bases fitting TRBD2. The ends lost 3 bases at V and 0 bases at J; junction bases unmatched: 6. Germline-derived CDR1 and CDR2 are LNHDA and SQIVND (reference sequence). The CDR3 spans 16 residues. CDR3 in amino acids: CASSMGGTASTDTQYF. The CDR3 DNA is TGTGCCAGTAGTATGGGAGGGACGGCCAGCACAGATACGCAGTATTTT.

The chain employs TRBV5-6 and TRBJ2-2; 11 positions agree with TRBD2. CDR1 is SGHDT, CDR2 YYEEEE, per germline. CDR3 length: 14 amino acids. Trimming took 5 bases from V and 3 from J; bases not matched to a gene: 0. CDR3 sequence reads: CASRGLADTGELFF. The CDR3, as DNA: TGTGCCAGCAGGGGACTAGCGGACACCGGGGAGCTGTTTTTT.

The rearrangement uses TRBV7-9 and TRBJ1-1, with 9 nucleotides matching TRBD1. The CDR3 covers 16 residues. The junction had 8 bases not matched to a gene; V was cut back by 0 bases and J by 6 bases. Looked up from germline, CDR1 is SEHNR and CDR2 is FQNEAQ (reference sequence). The CDR3 bases are TGTGCCAGCAGCTTAGCTCCCGGGACAGGGCTCGCTGAAGCTTTCTTT. This sequence encodes CASSLAPGTGLAEAFF. Drawing the rest from reference TRBV7-9 and TRBJ1-1, the complete variable domain is DTGVSQNPRHKITKRGQNVTFRCDPISEHNRLYWYRQTLGQGPEFLTYFQNEAQLEKSRLLSDRFSAERPKGSFSTLEIQRTEQGDSAMYLCASSLAPGTGLAEAFFGQGTRLTVV.

J is TRBJ1-1 and V is TRBV5-1; D unresolved. The CDR3 is made up of 15 amino acids. Germline V gives CDR1 SGHRS, CDR2 YFSETQ. The V gene lost 4 bases and the J gene lost 2 bases, with 15 bases spanning the gap. CDR3 protein: CASSLDMGANTEAFF. The CDR3 DNA is TGCGCCAGCAGCCTAGATATGGGAGCTAACACTGAAGCTTTCTTT.

CDR3 DNA: TGTGCCAGCAGTTCAGGATCTACGGGTTCACCCCTCCACTTT. Its translation is CASSSGSTGSPLHF. The chain is built from TRBV9 and TRBJ1-6; D is uncertain. V dropped 5 bases and J dropped 9 bases, with 15 bases sitting between them. This CDR3 has 14 amino acids. Germline CDR1 and CDR2: SGDLS and YYNGEE.

A few counts support this clone. V is TRBV5-6 and J is TRBJ2-7; D is uncertain. Germline CDR1 is SGHDT and CDR2 is YYEEEE. There are 11 residues in the CDR3. Trimming left V 3 bases short and J 6 bases short, with 7 bases between. The CDR3 protein is CASSSGLEQYF. In nucleotides, the CDR3 is TGTGCCAGCAGCTCCGGCCTCGAGCAGTACTTC.

The rearrangement joins TRBV9 to TRBJ2-2; the D gene could be TRBD1 or TRBD2 (5 bases each). The germline V and J ends were trimmed by 4 bases and 6 bases, with 19 bases remaining between them. CDR3 length equals 16 residues. The germline gives CDR1 SGDLS, CDR2 YYNGEE. This CDR3 reads CASSSPPGTPAGELFF. In DNA, the CDR3 is TGTGCCAGCAGCTCCCCCCCCGGGACCCCCGCCGGGGAGCTGTTTTTT.